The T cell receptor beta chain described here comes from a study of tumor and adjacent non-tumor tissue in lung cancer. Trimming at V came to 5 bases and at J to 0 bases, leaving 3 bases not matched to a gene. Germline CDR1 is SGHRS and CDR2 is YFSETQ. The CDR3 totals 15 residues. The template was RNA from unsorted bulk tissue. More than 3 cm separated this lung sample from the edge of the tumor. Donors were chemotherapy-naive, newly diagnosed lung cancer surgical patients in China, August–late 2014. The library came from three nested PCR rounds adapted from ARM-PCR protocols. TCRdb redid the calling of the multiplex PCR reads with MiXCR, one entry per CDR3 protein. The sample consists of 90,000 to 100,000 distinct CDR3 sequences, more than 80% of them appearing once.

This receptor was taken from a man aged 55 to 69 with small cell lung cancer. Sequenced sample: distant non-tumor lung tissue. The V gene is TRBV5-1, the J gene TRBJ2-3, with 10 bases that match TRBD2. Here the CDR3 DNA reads TGCGCCAGCAGACTGACTAGCGGGAGCACAGATACGCAGTATTTT. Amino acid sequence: CASRLTSGSTDTQYF.